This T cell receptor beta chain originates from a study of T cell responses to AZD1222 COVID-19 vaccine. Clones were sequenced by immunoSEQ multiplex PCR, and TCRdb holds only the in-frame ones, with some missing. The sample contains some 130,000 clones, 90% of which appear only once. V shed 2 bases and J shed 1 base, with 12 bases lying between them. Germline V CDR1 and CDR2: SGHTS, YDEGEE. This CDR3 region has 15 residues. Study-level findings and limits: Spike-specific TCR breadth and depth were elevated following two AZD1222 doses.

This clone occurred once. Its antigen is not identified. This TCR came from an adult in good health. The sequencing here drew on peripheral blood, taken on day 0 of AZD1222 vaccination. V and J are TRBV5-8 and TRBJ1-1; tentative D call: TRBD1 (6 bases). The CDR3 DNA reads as TGTGCCAGCAGCTTAGGGGGGCCTAAGAACACTGAAGCTTTCTTT. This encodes CASSLGGPKNTEAFF.